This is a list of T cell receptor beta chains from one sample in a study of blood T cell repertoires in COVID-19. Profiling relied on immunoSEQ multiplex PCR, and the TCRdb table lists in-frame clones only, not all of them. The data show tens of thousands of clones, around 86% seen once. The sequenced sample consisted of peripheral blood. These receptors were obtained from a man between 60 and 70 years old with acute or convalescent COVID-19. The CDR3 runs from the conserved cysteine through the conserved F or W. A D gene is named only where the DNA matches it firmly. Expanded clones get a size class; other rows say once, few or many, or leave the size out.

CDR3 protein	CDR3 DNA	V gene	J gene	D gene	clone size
CASSLMGASGNEQYF	TGTGCCAGCAGCTTAATGGGGGCATCTGGGAACGAGCAGTACTTC	TRBV7-9	TRBJ2-7	.	once
CASSPPTGGSTGELFF	TGTGCCAGCTCACCCCCGACAGGGGGCAGCACCGGGGAGCTGTTTTTT	TRBV18	TRBJ2-2	TRBD1	.
CAWSVRRGDTIYF	TGTGCCTGGAGTGTCCGCAGGGGTGACACCATATATTTT	TRBV30	TRBJ1-3	.	.
CASSYQRGGAADTQYF	TGTGCCAGCAGTTACCAGCGCGGGGGGGCTGCAGATACGCAGTATTTT	TRBV6-5	TRBJ2-3	TRBD2	.
CASSLAITGTGELFF	TGTGCCAGCAGCTTAGCGATCACAGGGACCGGGGAGCTGTTTTTT	TRBV7-8	TRBJ2-2	.	.
CASSWTSGSNTGELFF	TGCGCCAGCAGCTGGACTAGCGGGAGTAACACCGGGGAGCTGTTTTTT	TRBV5-1	TRBJ2-2	TRBD2	.
CASSEPGQASFLKLFF	TGTGCCAGCAGTGAACCGGGACAGGCTAGTTTTTTAAAACTGTTTTTT	TRBV2	TRBJ1-4	TRBD1	.
CASSYFGRGQGSPLHF	TGTGCCAGCAGTTACTTCGGCAGGGGGCAGGGTTCACCCCTCCACTTT	TRBV6-2/TRBV6-3	TRBJ1-6	TRBD1	.
CASSLIPRQGAYEQYF	TGTGCCAGCAGTCTCATTCCTCGTCAGGGGGCCTACGAGCAGTACTTC	TRBV27	TRBJ2-7	TRBD1	.
CASSVDRGDFYGYTF	TGTGCCAGCAGCGTTGACAGGGGCGACTTCTATGGCTACACCTTC	TRBV9	TRBJ1-2	TRBD1	once
CASSLEGQGTEAFF	TGTGCCAGCAGCTTGGAAGGTCAGGGCACTGAAGCTTTCTTT	TRBV5-8	TRBJ1-1	.	once
CASSYGRIYEQYF	TGTGCCAGCAGTTACGGCAGAATATACGAGCAGTACTTC	TRBV6-5	TRBJ2-7	.	.
CASSLGHINYGYTF	TGTGCCAGCAGCTTAGGGCACATAAACTATGGCTACACCTTC	TRBV7-2	TRBJ1-2	.	.
CASSYLLGQGQETQYF	TGTGCCAGCAGTTATCTCCTAGGACAGGGGCAAGAGACCCAGTACTTC	TRBV6-2/TRBV6-3	TRBJ2-5	TRBD1	.
CASGVGGDTQYF	TGTGCCAGCGGTGTAGGGGGAGATACGCAGTATTTT	TRBV5-4	TRBJ2-3	.	.
CASSYTREGEQYF	TGTGCCAGCAGTTACACCCGGGAAGGCGAGCAGTACTTC	TRBV6-2/TRBV6-3	TRBJ2-7	.	.